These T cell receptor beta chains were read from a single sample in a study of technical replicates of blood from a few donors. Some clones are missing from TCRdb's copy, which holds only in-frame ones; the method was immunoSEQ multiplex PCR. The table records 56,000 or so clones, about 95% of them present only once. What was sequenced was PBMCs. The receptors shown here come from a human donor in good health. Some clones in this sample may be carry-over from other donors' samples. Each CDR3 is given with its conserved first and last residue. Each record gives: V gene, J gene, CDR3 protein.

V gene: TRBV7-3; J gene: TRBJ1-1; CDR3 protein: CASSLTIRTEAFF
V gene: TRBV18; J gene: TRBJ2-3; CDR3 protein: CASSAGGGNTDTQYF
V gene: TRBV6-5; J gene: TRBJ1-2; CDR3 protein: CARLYLDRGYGYTF
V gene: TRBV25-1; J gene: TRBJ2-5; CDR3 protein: CASSGADRYQETQYF
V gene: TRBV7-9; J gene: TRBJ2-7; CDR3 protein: CASSLSGSTYEQYF
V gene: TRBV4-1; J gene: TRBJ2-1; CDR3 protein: CASSPDELNSSYNEQFF
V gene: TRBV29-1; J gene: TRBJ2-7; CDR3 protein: CSVDKGGGQYF
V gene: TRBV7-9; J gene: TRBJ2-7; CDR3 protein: CASSQRDRAYEQYF
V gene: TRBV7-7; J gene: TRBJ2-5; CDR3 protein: CASSLAGAGGQETQYF
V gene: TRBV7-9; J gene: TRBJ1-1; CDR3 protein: CASSLVGQDLNTEAFF
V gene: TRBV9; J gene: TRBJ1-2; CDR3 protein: CASSPRTGGGYGYTF
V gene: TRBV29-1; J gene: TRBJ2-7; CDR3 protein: CSAGRAPYEQYF
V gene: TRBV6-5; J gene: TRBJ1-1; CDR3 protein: CASSYHVPGQEEAFF
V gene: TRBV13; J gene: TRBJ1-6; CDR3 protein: CASSRDRDNSPLHF